This is a list of T cell receptor beta chains from one sample in a study of cytomegalovirus exposure and HLA in healthy donors. Only in-frame clones appear in the TCRdb table, and some are missing; sequencing was by immunoSEQ multiplex PCR. The sample consists of 99,000 or so clones, 12% to 15% of them appearing once. Sequencing was carried out using PBMCs. These receptors were collected from a female donor in good health and CMV-seronegative. The CDR3 runs from the conserved cysteine through the conserved F or W. The D gene is left open where the match is weak. Rows may omit the clone size; those that give it use once, few, many or a size class.

d_call: TRBD2; clone_size: few; j_call: TRBJ2-1; v_call: TRBV4-3; cdr3_nt: TGCGCCAGCAGCCTCAGGACTAGGAGTTCCTACAATGAGCAGTTCTTC; cdr3_aa: CASSLRTRSSYNEQFF
d_call: .; clone_size: .; j_call: TRBJ2-5; v_call: TRBV7-9; cdr3_nt: TGTGCCAGCAGCTTAGTCACAGGGCCCCAAGAGACCCAGTACTTC; cdr3_aa: CASSLVTGPQETQYF
d_call: TRBD1; clone_size: .; j_call: TRBJ1-2; v_call: TRBV28; cdr3_nt: TGTGCCAGCATGGGCGAGGGGGCCTATGGCTACACCTTC; cdr3_aa: CASMGEGAYGYTF
d_call: .; clone_size: .; j_call: TRBJ2-3; v_call: TRBV10-1; cdr3_nt: TGCGCCAGCAGGTGGGCCCTGTACCCAGATACGCAGTATTTT; cdr3_aa: CASRWALYPDTQYF
d_call: .; clone_size: few; j_call: TRBJ2-7; v_call: TRBV10-3; cdr3_nt: TGTGCCATCAGTGAGTCTAGCGGATACAGCTCCTACGAGCAGTACTTC; cdr3_aa: CAISESSGYSSYEQYF
d_call: .; clone_size: .; j_call: TRBJ1-1; v_call: TRBV6-5; cdr3_nt: TGTGCCAGCAGTTACTCCTGGGGGGGCACTGAAGCTTTCTTT; cdr3_aa: CASSYSWGGTEAFF
d_call: .; clone_size: .; j_call: TRBJ2-7; v_call: TRBV13; cdr3_nt: TGTGCCAGCAGCTTAGCACACTACGAGCAGTACTTC; cdr3_aa: CASSLAHYEQYF
d_call: .; clone_size: .; j_call: TRBJ2-7; v_call: TRBV4-3; cdr3_nt: TGCGCCAGCAGCCAAGAACAGTCGACCGAGCAGTACTTC; cdr3_aa: CASSQEQSTEQYF
d_call: .; clone_size: .; j_call: TRBJ1-2; v_call: TRBV10-1; cdr3_nt: TGCGCCAGCAGTGATGGGGCCATGAGAACTGGCTACACCTTC; cdr3_aa: CASSDGAMRTGYTF
d_call: .; clone_size: few; j_call: TRBJ2-7; v_call: TRBV2; cdr3_nt: TGTGCCAGCAGACAGAGCTCCTACGAGCAGTACTTC; cdr3_aa: CASRQSSYEQYF
d_call: .; clone_size: few; j_call: TRBJ2-2; v_call: TRBV29-1; cdr3_nt: TGCAGCGTTTCCCCGGCGGGCACCGGGGAGCTGTTTTTT; cdr3_aa: CSVSPAGTGELFF
d_call: .; clone_size: .; j_call: TRBJ2-1; v_call: TRBV27; cdr3_nt: TGTGCCAGCAGTTTGCCAGGGAGGAATGAGCAGTTCTTC; cdr3_aa: CASSLPGRNEQFF
d_call: TRBD2; clone_size: .; j_call: TRBJ2-7; v_call: TRBV5-1; cdr3_nt: TGCGCCAGCAGCTTGGAATCTCGACTAGCGGGAGGCTCCTACGAGCAGTACTTC; cdr3_aa: CASSLESRLAGGSYEQYF
d_call: TRBD1; clone_size: .; j_call: TRBJ1-2; v_call: TRBV10-3; cdr3_nt: TGTGCCATCAGTGATAACAGGGGAGTGTCTGGCTACACCTTC; cdr3_aa: CAISDNRGVSGYTF
d_call: .; clone_size: .; j_call: TRBJ1-1; v_call: TRBV18; cdr3_nt: TGTGCCAGCTCACTCGGACAGTCTGAAGCTTTCTTT; cdr3_aa: CASSLGQSEAFF
d_call: .; clone_size: .; j_call: TRBJ2-1; v_call: TRBV13; cdr3_nt: TGTGCCAGCAGCTCACGACGTCGGGGTACAAACAATGAGCAGTTCTTC; cdr3_aa: CASSSRRRGTNNEQFF
d_call: .; clone_size: .; j_call: TRBJ1-2; v_call: TRBV5-1; cdr3_nt: TGCGCCAGCAGCCTCGGTGGGGGGGGCTACACCTTC; cdr3_aa: CASSLGGGGYTF
d_call: .; clone_size: .; j_call: TRBJ2-3; v_call: TRBV30; cdr3_nt: TGTGCCTGGAGTAGGGGACAAAGCACAGATACGCAGTATTTT; cdr3_aa: CAWSRGQSTDTQYF
d_call: TRBD1; clone_size: few; j_call: TRBJ1-4; v_call: TRBV2; cdr3_nt: TGTGCCAGCAGGCGATCAGGGGGTAATGAAAAACTGTTTTTT; cdr3_aa: CASRRSGGNEKLFF
d_call: .; clone_size: few; j_call: TRBJ2-7; v_call: TRBV6-5; cdr3_nt: TGTGCCAGCAGTTACTCGAACGGGAGAGTGGACGAGCAGTACTTC; cdr3_aa: CASSYSNGRVDEQYF
d_call: TRBD1; clone_size: .; j_call: TRBJ1-2; v_call: TRBV7-2; cdr3_nt: TGTGCCAGCAGCACCCGGACAGGTCCCAGTAACTATGGCTACACCTTC; cdr3_aa: CASSTRTGPSNYGYTF
d_call: .; clone_size: few; j_call: TRBJ1-1; v_call: TRBV28; cdr3_nt: TGTGCCAGCAGTTTAGGGGGGGCCACTGAAGCTTTCTTT; cdr3_aa: CASSLGGATEAFF
d_call: .; clone_size: .; j_call: TRBJ1-4; v_call: TRBV27; cdr3_nt: TGTGCCAGCAGTTCTTCAGGAGGCCGAGGAAAACTGTTTTTT; cdr3_aa: CASSSSGGRGKLFF
d_call: .; clone_size: few; j_call: TRBJ2-3; v_call: TRBV5-4; cdr3_nt: TGTGCCAGCAGCTTGGGGGCAGGGCGAAACACAGATACGCAGTATTTT; cdr3_aa: CASSLGAGRNTDTQYF